A selection of T cell receptor beta chains follows, all from one sample in a study of T cell responses to AZD1222 COVID-19 vaccine. The method was immunoSEQ multiplex PCR; TCRdb's version includes in-frame clones alone and lacks a portion of them. This sample carries about 92,000 clones, 65% to 90% of them seen once, and the ten largest clones take approximately 10%. The sample was peripheral blood, taken on day 0 of AZD1222 vaccination. These TCRs come from an adult in good health. The CDR3 runs from the conserved cysteine through the conserved F or W. Each record gives: CDR3 length, V gene, clone size, CDR3 protein. Size is omitted from some rows. Given values are once, few, many or a class for expanded clones.

length: 12; V: TRBV5-1; size: .; CDR3: CASRQVNTEAFF
length: 13; V: TRBV28; size: .; CDR3: CASSFRGNTEAFF
length: 15; V: TRBV27; size: .; CDR3: CASRWTGLSFGELFF
length: 15; V: TRBV11-3; size: .; CDR3: CASSKDTVNTGELFF
length: 15; V: TRBV7-8; size: .; CDR3: CASSLAQGFNTEAFF
length: 11; V: TRBV28; size: .; CDR3: CASNGSGEQFF
length: 13; V: TRBV6-5; size: .; CDR3: CASSYSNNQPQHF
length: 15; V: TRBV5-1; size: .; CDR3: CASSLEAAGREKLFF
length: 13; V: TRBV5-1; size: .; CDR3: CASSKAGDYGYTF
length: 15; V: TRBV2; size: .; CDR3: CASSEAQAFPAEAFF
length: 12; V: TRBV30; size: .; CDR3: CAWGRSNSPLHF
length: 17; V: TRBV2; size: .; CDR3: CASSFGTGGAGANVLTF
length: 16; V: TRBV5-8; size: .; CDR3: CASSLTRSSGGETQYF
length: 16; V: TRBV7-2; size: .; CDR3: CASSSSRVVVDTEAFF
length: 15; V: TRBV2; size: few; CDR3: CASSDLGQWNYGYTF
length: 15; V: TRBV28; size: .; CDR3: CASSSPIPFGSPLHF
length: 15; V: TRBV7-9; size: .; CDR3: CASSLRTWNTGELFF
length: 16; V: TRBV7-9; size: large; CDR3: CASSLWTSPNTGELFF
length: 13; V: TRBV7-2; size: .; CDR3: CASSFAGASPLHF
length: 13; V: TRBV29-1; size: .; CDR3: CSVERMGGETQYF
length: 14; V: TRBV27; size: once; CDR3: CASRRTGRQETQYF
length: 12; V: TRBV5-1; size: .; CDR3: CASRDRGNEQYF
length: 13; V: TRBV2; size: .; CDR3: CASRLTMTDTQYF
length: 15; V: TRBV5-1; size: .; CDR3: CASSSSGTGRTEAFF
length: 14; V: TRBV19; size: .; CDR3: CASREGAQNTEAFF